These 14 T cell receptor beta chains originate from one sample sequenced in a study of breast tumors, draining lymph nodes, adjacent tissues. Breast cancer patients provided tissue from their axillary draining lymph nodes. TCRdb itself ran the multiplex PCR reads through MiXCR, one entry per CDR3 protein. The data contain under 250,000 distinct CDR3 sequences, approximately 29% of them seen just once; the ten biggest clones take up 1.4%. The sample was axillary lymph node tissue. All receptors derive from a female donor with breast cancer. Some clones in this sample may be carry-over from other donors' samples.

This clonotype was seen repeatedly, ten times or more. This rearrangement joins TRBV24-1 to TRBJ2-1, with 8 bases that match TRBD2. V gave up 9 bases and J gave up 1 base; unmatched junction bases: 4. Per germline, CDR1 KGHDR and CDR2 SFDVKD. The CDR3 loop spans 14 amino acids. This CDR3 reads CATDSGASYNEQFF. CDR3 DNA sequence: TGTGCCACCGATAGCGGGGCGTCCTACAATGAGCAGTTCTTC.

This clonotype was seen many times. The rearrangement links TRBV11-3 to TRBJ2-7; D unclear. Germline V gives CDR1 SGHNT, CDR2 YENEEA. The CDR3 loop spans 15 amino acids. Trimming cost V 2 bases and J 6 bases, with 17 bases left between them. This chain's CDR3 is CASSLSGAGKGEQYF. The CDR3 region has the DNA TGTGCCAGCAGCTTAAGTGGAGCCGGCAAAGGCGAGCAGTACTTC.

The sample holds many counts of this clonotype. This chain joins TRBV5-1 and TRBJ2-1, with 11 bases lining up with TRBD2. Per the germline V gene, CDR1 is SGHRS and CDR2 is YFSETQ. Trimming took 2 bases from V and 4 from J; bases not matched to a gene: 5. CDR3 length: 16 residues. CDR3 sequence reads: CASSLTSGRGYNEQFF. CDR3 coding DNA: TGCGCCAGCAGCTTAACTAGCGGGAGAGGTTACAATGAGCAGTTCTTC.

The chain combines TRBV7-3 with TRBJ2-6; no clear D gene. The CDR3 sequence is 17 residues long. Per the germline V gene, CDR1 is SGHTA and CDR2 is FQGTGA. Trimming cost V 6 bases and J 2 bases, with 17 bases left between them. CDR3 sequence (DNA): TGTGCCAGCAGTCCTCCACCCCTCAGCGCTGGGGCCAACGTCCTGACTTTC. Amino acid sequence: CASSPPPLSAGANVLTF.

This clonotype was seen at least ten times. The CDR3 loop is CASSYSSGGYEQYF. CDR3 bases: TGTGCCAGCAGTTACTCGTCGGGGGGATACGAGCAGTACTTC. The rearrangement uses TRBV6-5 and TRBJ2-7; TRBD2 agrees at 7 bases. CDR1 is MNHEY, CDR2 SVGAGI, per germline. CDR3 size: 14 residues. V shed 0 bases and J 4 bases; nucleotides not matched to a gene: 3.

This clonotype was recorded many times. The CDR3 coding sequence is TGCGCCAGCAGCTTGGCCCTGGCTCAGGACGAAAAACTGTTTTTT. Protein: CASSLALAQDEKLFF. The chain carries TRBV5-1 and TRBJ1-4; D not resolved. Germline CDR1 and CDR2: SGHRS and YFSETQ. V lost 0 bases and J 8 bases, leaving 14 bases between the germline ends. The CDR3 is made up of 15 amino acids.

The genes are TRBV5-8 and TRBJ2-1; 12 nucleotides line up with TRBD2. V gave up 2 bases and J gave up 3 bases; unmatched junction bases: 6. From germline, CDR1 is SGHTS and CDR2 YDEGEE. This CDR3 is 17 amino acids long. The CDR3 DNA sequence: TGTGCCAGCAGCTTAGGGACTAGCGGGCTCCTCTACAATGAGCAGTTCTTC. Encoded protein: CASSLGTSGLLYNEQFF.

This clonotype came up many times. The chain combines TRBV29-1 with TRBJ2-3, with D unresolved. This CDR3 region has 13 residues. Germline V CDR1 and CDR2: SQVTM, ANQGSEA. Between the trimmed V and J ends, which lost 3 bases and 1 base, there was a span of 8 bases. The CDR3 DNA reads as TGCAGCGTTGATAAGCCGGGCACAGATACGCAGTATTTT. Residues: CSVDKPGTDTQYF.

A remark on this clonotype: One junction end disagrees with the germline gene, perhaps due to a read error. The rearrangement uses TRBV6-1 and TRBJ1-1, with D maybe TRBD1 (5 bases). CDR1 and CDR2 (germline): MNHNS, SASEGT. The CDR3 has 15 amino acids. CDR3 sequence reads: CASSLLGQMNTEAFF. The CDR3 DNA sequence: TGCGCCAGCAGTCTCCTCGGACAAATGAACACTGAAGCTTTCTTT.

This clonotype has ten or more counts. A junction end diverges from the germline sequence, so it may reflect a read error. The chain couples TRBV12-3 or TRBV12-4 to TRBJ2-6; D gene ambiguous. This CDR3 is 16 amino acids long. CDR3 nucleotides: TGTGCCAGCAGTCAGCCCGCCGACTCTGGAGCCAACGTCCTGACTTTC. It yields the protein CASSQPADSGANVLTF.

Many counts were recorded for this clonotype. V is TRBV7-9 and J is TRBJ2-7; D perhaps matches TRBD2 (5 bases). The closer fit of TRBJ2-3 to the DNA end suggests the J call may be wrong. From germline, CDR1 is SEHNR and CDR2 FQNEAQ (reference sequence). The CDR3 runs 11 residues. The CDR3 bases are TGTGCCAGCAGCTTGGACCGGGAGCAGTATTTT. This codes for CASSLDREQYF.

This clonotype was seen repeatedly, ten times or more. The chain recombines TRBV4-3 with TRBJ2-7; a weak D match, TRBD1 (5 bases). Germline-derived CDR1 and CDR2 are LGHNA and YSLEER. V lost 0 bases to trimming and J lost 3 bases, with 15 bases between them. CDR3 length equals 16 residues. The CDR3 coding sequence is TGCGCCAGCAGCCAAGAAGTAAATGGGGCAGTCTACGAGCAGTACTTC. Its translation is CASSQEVNGAVYEQYF.

Regarding this clonotype: This could be a read error, since a much larger clone is one nucleotide away. The chain carries TRBV7-3 and TRBJ2-4; TRBD2 aligns across 8 bases. This CDR3 spans 14 amino acids. Germline trimming cut 3 bases from V and 8 bases from J; bases unmatched to any gene: 6. Per the germline V gene, CDR1 is SGHTA and CDR2 is FQGTGA. The CDR3 coding sequence is TGTGCCAGCAGCTTCGGGGGGGACGGGGACATTCAGTACTTC. Translating it yields CASSFGGDGDIQYF. Drawing the rest from reference TRBV7-3 and TRBJ2-4, the complete variable domain is GAGVSQTPSNKVTEKGKYVELRCDPISGHTALYWYRQSLGQGPEFLIYFQGTGAADDSGLPNDRFFAVRPEGSVSTLKIQRTERGDSAVYLCASSFGGDGDIQYFGAGTRLSVL.

The table lists this clonotype with many counts. This rearrangement joins TRBV28 to TRBJ1-6; D remains ambiguous. V gave up 6 bases and J gave up 5 bases, with 5 bases separating them. The germline gives CDR1 MDHEN, CDR2 SYDVKM. The CDR3 runs 12 residues. The CDR3: CASRRNNSPLHF. CDR3 sequence (DNA): TGTGCCAGCAGGCGAAATAATTCACCCCTCCACTTT.